These 20 T cell receptor beta chains were all obtained from the same sample, sequenced in a study of blood T cells in healthy people across ages. Sample-barcoded 5' priming and a J-beta primer mix drove a second PCR of 7 to 11 cycles. TCRdb independently ran MiXCR on the 5' RACE reads; one entry per CDR3 protein. Found here are about 940,000 distinct CDR3 sequences, roughly 48% of them singletons; the top ten hold roughly 12%. The sample taken for sequencing was blood. These receptors were collected from a man aged 25-45 years in good health.

The V gene is TRBV6-1, the J gene TRBJ2-3; 11 positions agree with TRBD2. Trimming took 11 bases from V and 4 from J; bases not matched to a gene: 11. Germline assignment: CDR1 MNHNS and CDR2 SASEGT. CDR3 length: 15 residues. In DNA form, the CDR3 reads TGTGCCCTCACCTCCGGGACTAGCGGAGCAGATACGCAGTATTTT. This translates into CALTSGTSGADTQYF.

This clonotype appeared a few times. The chain combines TRBV4-3 with TRBJ1-1, with D unclear. Germline-derived CDR1 and CDR2 are LGHNA and YSLEER. V was shortened by 0 bases and J by 4 bases, with 12 bases between the two germline ends. The CDR3 length is 15 residues. The CDR3 nucleotides are TGCGCCAGCAGCCAAGATCGAGGAGGCGGCACTGAAGCTTTCTTT. Protein product: CASSQDRGGGTEAFF.

In its sample, this clonotype was seen once. This rearrangement joins TRBV4-3 to TRBJ1-2, with D unresolved. V was cut by 4 bases and J by 1 base, with 13 bases left in between. CDR3 length: 15 amino acids. Per germline, CDR1 LGHNA and CDR2 YSLEER. CDR3 bases: TGCGCCAGCAGCCCACGTGTTGCAGATAACTATGGCTACACCTTC. It is translated as CASSPRVADNYGYTF.

The chain joins TRBV12-3 or TRBV12-4 to TRBJ2-1; possibly TRBD1 for D (6 bases). This CDR3 is 14 amino acids long. V shed 5 bases and J shed 6 bases, with 14 bases lying between them. CDR3 residues: CASSGGADFNEQFF. CDR3 sequence (DNA): TGTGCCAGCAGTGGGGGCGCTGATTTCAATGAGCAGTTCTTC.

This clonotype was counted between two and nine times. The CDR3 loop is CASSPGNRGQDIQYF. DNA for the CDR3: TGTGCCAGCAGCCCAGGAAACAGGGGGCAGGACATTCAGTACTTC. The V call is TRBV5-8, the J call TRBJ2-7; TRBD1 matches at 9 bases. The assigned J gene may be wrong: the sequence end matches TRBJ2-4 better. The CDR3 totals 15 residues. Looked up from germline, CDR1 is SGHTS and CDR2 is YDEGEE.

This clonotype was detected only a few times. The V gene is TRBV6-1, the J gene TRBJ2-5; D uncertain. V shed 5 bases and J shed 5 bases, with 9 bases lying between them. The CDR3 extends over 12 amino acids. Germline values: CDR1 MNHNS, CDR2 SASEGT. The CDR3 is CASSSPWETQYF. The CDR3 DNA follows: TGTGCCAGCAGTTCGCCGTGGGAGACCCAGTACTTC.

This chain joins TRBV27 and TRBJ2-7, with a possible D match to TRBD2 (6 bases). The J call is in doubt because the DNA end fits TRBJ2-5 better. Germline V gives CDR1 MNHEY, CDR2 SMNVEV (reference sequence). This CDR3 spans 11 amino acids. In DNA form, the CDR3 reads TGTGCCAGCAAGACGGGGGTGACCCAGTACTTC. The encoded protein is CASKTGVTQYF.

This clonotype was seen more than once but under ten times. The chain links TRBV5-1 to TRBJ2-4; 11 bases align to TRBD1. The DNA end is a closer match to TRBJ2-7, so the J assignment may be wrong. The CDR3 runs to 15 residues. Germline-derived CDR1 and CDR2 are SGHRS and YFSETQ. The CDR3 spells CASSPGTGGTSEQYF. Here the CDR3 DNA reads TGCGCCAGCAGCCCCGGGACAGGGGGTACCTCCGAGCAGTACTTC.

The genes are TRBV2 and TRBJ1-5; 9 bases align to TRBD1. Germline V gives CDR1 SNHLY, CDR2 FYNNEI. CDR3 size: 15 residues. With V trimmed by 5 bases and J by 1 base, 3 bases remained unmatched. CDR3 sequence: CASSTQGASNQPQHF. The CDR3 nucleotides are TGTGCCAGCAGTACACAGGGGGCAAGCAATCAGCCCCAGCATTTT.

This clonotype is a singleton in its sample. J is TRBJ1-1 and V is TRBV7-2, with D tentatively TRBD1 (6 bases). The CDR3 is 13 amino acids. Between the trimmed V and J ends, which lost 5 bases and 7 bases, there was a span of 14 bases. The V gene's germline CDR1 is SGHTA and CDR2 FQGNSA. CDR3 sequence: CASSTWGGSEAFF. CDR3 DNA sequence: TGTGCCAGCAGCACATGGGGGGGCAGTGAAGCTTTCTTT.

V and J are TRBV20-1 and TRBJ2-1, with 9 bases lining up with TRBD1. Looked up from germline, CDR1 is DFQATT and CDR2 is SNEGSKA (reference sequence). This CDR3 has 12 amino acids. CDR3 amino acids: CSPRDRVYEQFF. The DNA of the CDR3 is TGCAGCCCCAGGGACAGGGTCTATGAGCAGTTCTTC.

The chain couples TRBV27 to TRBJ1-2, with D uncertain. V was pared by 2 bases and J by 1 base, with 14 bases between. Germline CDR1 is MNHEY and CDR2 is SMNVEV (reference sequence). The CDR3 is 16 residues long. The CDR3 protein is CASSLRAQLFNYGYTF. The CDR3 DNA reads TGTGCCAGCAGTTTAAGGGCCCAGCTGTTTAACTATGGCTACACCTTC.

The DNA for the CDR3 is TGCAGCGTTGACCGGGGCGCGCAGTATTTT. Amino acid sequence: CSVDRGAQYF. The chain links TRBV29-1 to TRBJ2-3; the D call may be TRBD1 or TRBD2 (5 bases each). Germline CDR1 SQVTM, CDR2 ANQGSEA. This CDR3 region has 10 residues. V shed 3 bases and J shed 10 bases, with 8 bases lying between them.

The chain employs TRBV20-1 and TRBJ2-1; D is perhaps TRBD2 (6 bases). The CDR3 length is 13 residues. CDR1 and CDR2 from the germline V gene are DFQATT and SNEGSKA (reference sequence). With 3 bases removed from V and 5 bases from J, the gap between germline ends came to 11 bases. This CDR3 is CSASRLVDNEQFF. The CDR3 coding sequence is TGCAGTGCTAGCCGACTAGTGGACAATGAGCAGTTCTTC.

This clonotype was seen a handful of times. This sequence joins TRBV12-5 and TRBJ2-3; possibly TRBD1 for D (7 bases). This CDR3 comprises 13 residues. V was pared by 6 bases and J by 4 bases, with 11 bases between. CDR1 LGHNT and CDR2 FRNRAP come from the germline V gene. CDR3 loop: CASGEGAADTQYF. CDR3 in DNA: TGTGCTAGTGGGGAGGGGGCCGCAGATACGCAGTATTTT.

This clonotype has more than one count but fewer than ten. The genes are TRBV20-1 and TRBJ2-6; D gene unclear. V gave up 2 bases and J gave up 0 bases, with 5 bases separating them. CDR1 is DFQATT, CDR2 SNEGSKA, per germline (reference sequence). The CDR3 is 14 amino acids. As DNA, the CDR3 is TGCAGTGCTAGATGGCTCTCTGGGGCCAACGTCCTGACTTTC. This translates into CSARWLSGANVLTF.

The genes are TRBV11-3 and TRBJ2-1; D is possibly TRBD1 (5 bases). Between the trimmed V and J ends, which lost 2 bases and 3 bases, there was a span of 11 bases. Germline CDR1 is SGHNT and CDR2 is YENEEA. The CDR3 is 15 amino acids. The chain's CDR3 is CASSLLQANYNEQFF. The CDR3 region has the DNA TGTGCCAGCAGCTTACTACAGGCAAACTACAATGAGCAGTTCTTC. The full variable domain, completed using reference TRBV11-3 and TRBJ2-1, is EAGVVQSPRYKIIEKKQPVAFWCNPISGHNTLYWYLQNLGQGPELLIRYENEEAVDDSQLPKDRFSAERLKGVDSTLKIQPAELGDSAVYLCASSLLQANYNEQFFGPGTRLTVL.

Ten or more counts support this clonotype. The V and J genes are TRBV6-6 and TRBJ2-3, with TRBD1 matching over 7 bases. This CDR3 is 14 amino acids long. V lost 6 bases to trimming and J lost 4 bases; unmatched junction nucleotides: 7. From germline, CDR1 is MNHNY and CDR2 SVGAGI (reference sequence). CDR3 in amino acids: CASREGQAPDTQYF. Written as DNA, the CDR3 is TGTGCCAGCAGAGAAGGACAGGCGCCAGATACGCAGTATTTT.

CDR3: CSGKGESSYNSPLHF. The CDR3 DNA reads as TGCAGTGGGAAAGGAGAGAGCTCCTATAATTCACCCCTCCACTTT. This chain links TRBV20-1 with TRBJ1-6, with unresolved D. The ends were cut back, 7 bases at V and 0 bases at J, with 13 bases in the middle. Germline assignment: CDR1 DFQATT and CDR2 SNEGSKA (reference sequence). CDR3 length: 15 amino acids.

This clonotype was seen a few times. The rearrangement uses TRBV20-1 and TRBJ1-1; no definite D call. From germline, CDR1 is DFQATT and CDR2 SNEGSKA (reference sequence). The CDR3 has 12 residues. The CDR3 protein is CSDGSMNTEAFF. The CDR3 coding sequence is TGCAGCGACGGCTCGATGAACACTGAAGCTTTCTTT.